The 31 T cell receptor beta chains below were found in one sample sequenced in a study of OX40 agonist ivuxolimab in advanced cancers. Method: immunoSEQ multiplex PCR; TCRdb's copy keeps in-frame clones and lacks some. The repertoire includes tens of thousands of clones, 90% to 95% of them detected once, and 0.4% to 0.55% sits in the top ten. The specimen was CD4+ or CD8+ T cells sorted from blood, collected in a trial of the OX40 agonist ivuxolimab. These receptors originate from an adult with an advanced solid tumor such as melanoma, head and neck, liver or kidney cancer.

The rearrangement uses TRBV28 and TRBJ2-1; D gene uncertain. Trimming left V 7 bases short and J 4 bases short, with 8 bases between. Germline V gene lookup returns CDR1 MDHEN and CDR2 SYDVKM. The CDR3 is 12 residues long. DNA of the CDR3: TGTGCCAGCACGCGGAGATACAATGAGCAGTTCTTC. This encodes CASTRRYNEQFF. Filled out from reference TRBV28 and TRBJ2-1, the complete variable domain reads DVKVTQSSRYLVKRTGEKVFLECVQDMDHENMFWYRQDPGLGLRLIYFSYDVKMKEKGDIPEGYSVSREKKERFSLILESASTNQTSMYLCASTRRYNEQFFGPGTRLTVL.

The chain recombines TRBV19 with TRBJ1-1, with 7 bases matching TRBD1. Germline V gives CDR1 LNHDA, CDR2 SQIVND (reference sequence). Trimming cost V 3 bases and J 10 bases; bases outside gene matches: 11. The CDR3 contains 14 residues. CDR3: CASSIDSAGGIAFF. The CDR3 nucleotides read TGTGCCAGTAGTATCGATTCGGCAGGGGGAATAGCTTTCTTT. The full variable domain, its missing parts supplied by reference TRBV19 and TRBJ1-1, is DGGITQSPKYLFRKEGQNVTLSCEQNLNHDAMYWYRQDPGQGLRLIYYSQIVNDFQKGDIAEGYSVSREKKESFPLTVTSAQKNPTAFYLCASSIDSAGGIAFFGQGTRLTVV.

CDR3 residues: CAISVSTDTQYF. The CDR3 region has the DNA TGTGCCATCAGTGTTAGCACAGATACGCAGTATTTT. The chain uses TRBV10-3 and TRBJ2-3; D is uncertain. The CDR3 length is 12 residues. V was shortened by 4 bases and J by 0 bases, with 2 bases between the two germline ends. CDR1 and CDR2 from the germline V gene are ENHRY and SYGVKD.

For this clone: The germline gene is not matched at one end of the junction; a read error may be the cause. This chain links TRBV11-2 with TRBJ1-1; D is perhaps TRBD1 (6 bases). The CDR3 is made up of 15 amino acids. Germline-derived CDR1 and CDR2 are SGHAT and FQNNGV. The chain's CDR3 is CSSSPLLQGNTEAFF. CDR3 coding DNA: TGTTCCAGCAGCCCCCTCCTACAGGGGAACACTGAAGCTTTCTTT.

The rearrangement uses TRBV5-1 and TRBJ2-7, with TRBD2 matching 9 bases. Germline lookup yields CDR1 SGHRS and CDR2 YFSETQ. V shed 1 base, J shed 4 bases, and the junction held 9 bases outside the gene matches. The CDR3 has 16 residues. The CDR3 DNA follows: TGCGCCAGCAGCTTGATACCGGGACTAGCAACGTACGAGCAGTACTTC. It yields the protein CASSLIPGLATYEQYF.

The chain employs TRBV14 and TRBJ2-7, with D perhaps given as TRBD1 or TRBD2 (7 bases each). V lost 0 bases to trimming and J lost 2 bases, with 11 bases between them. The CDR3 extends over 15 amino acids. Germline-derived CDR1 and CDR2 are SGHDN and FVKESK. CDR3 DNA: TGTGCCAGCAGCCAAGAACAGGGGAGGGCCTACGAGCAGTACTTC. This gives the protein CASSQEQGRAYEQYF.

The rearrangement links TRBV7-2 to TRBJ2-2, with D possibly matching TRBD1 (5 bases). The CDR3 runs 12 residues. Looked up from germline, CDR1 is SGHTA and CDR2 is FQGNSA. V lost 5 bases and J 9 bases, leaving 10 bases between the germline ends. The DNA of the CDR3 is TGTGCCAGCAGCCCGACAGTCTGGGAGCTGTTTTTT. Amino acid sequence: CASSPTVWELFF.

The V gene is TRBV6-5, the J gene TRBJ1-2, with a weak D call TRBD1 (6 bases). This CDR3 has 14 residues. Germline V gene data show CDR1 as MNHEY and CDR2 as SVGAGI. Between the trimmed V and J ends, which lost 4 bases and 5 bases, there was a span of 14 bases. The CDR3 DNA reads TGTGCCAGCAGTTTAACGCGACAGGTTTATGGCTACACCTTC. Translated, it gives CASSLTRQVYGYTF.

The chain employs TRBV7-9 and TRBJ1-5; the D is unclear. Germline CDR1 is SEHNR and CDR2 is FQNEAQ (reference sequence). The CDR3 extends over 13 amino acids. Trimming took off 1 base at V and 7 bases at J, with 8 bases between the two ends. CDR3 sequence: CASSLGSRQPQHF. CDR3 sequence (DNA): TGTGCCAGCAGCTTAGGGAGTAGGCAGCCCCAGCATTTT.

The V and J genes are TRBV13 and TRBJ2-7; D remains ambiguous. From germline, CDR1 is PRHDT and CDR2 FYEKMQ (reference sequence). Trimming took off 5 bases at V and 2 bases at J, with 4 bases between the two ends. This CDR3 spans 11 amino acids. This CDR3 is CASSLAYEQYF. CDR3 DNA: TGTGCCAGCAGCCTAGCCTACGAGCAGTACTTC.

The chain carries TRBV5-1 and TRBJ2-5, with 7 bases aligning to TRBD1. CDR3 size: 13 residues. The V and J ends lost 5 bases and 4 bases, in that order; junction bases with no gene match: 5. Per the germline V gene, CDR1 is SGHRS and CDR2 is YFSETQ. CDR3 sequence reads: CASRGSGGETQYF. CDR3 DNA sequence: TGCGCCAGCAGGGGGTCAGGGGGAGAGACCCAGTACTTC.

The V and J genes are TRBV4-1 and TRBJ2-6; D gene unclear. Germline values: CDR1 MGHRA, CDR2 YSYEKL. The CDR3 sequence is 16 residues long. V dropped 2 bases and J dropped 2 bases, with 10 bases sitting between them. The CDR3 loop reads CASSQLNTPGANVLTF. In nucleotides, the CDR3 is TGCGCCAGCAGCCAACTTAACACCCCTGGGGCCAACGTCCTGACTTTC.

V is TRBV28 and J is TRBJ1-2; D remains unclear. Trimming cost V 2 bases and J 4 bases, with 11 bases left between them. The CDR3 consists of 14 residues. CDR1 is MDHEN, CDR2 SYDVKM, per germline. The CDR3 DNA is TGTGCCAGCAGTTTAGATGGCAGAACCTATGGCTACACCTTC. It translates to CASSLDGRTYGYTF.

CDR3 in DNA: TGTGCCAGTAGTACGAGACAGGGTTACAGCAAGCAGTACTTC. This gives the protein CASSTRQGYSKQYF. The rearrangement uses TRBV19 and TRBJ2-7; 7 positions match TRBD1. Germline lookup yields CDR1 LNHDA and CDR2 SQIVND (reference sequence). This CDR3 is built from 14 residues. The V segment lost 4 bases and the J segment 8 bases; nucleotides outside the gene matches: 11.

The rearrangement links TRBV13 to TRBJ1-2, with D hard to call. With 1 base removed from V and 0 bases from J, the gap between germline ends came to 12 bases. This CDR3 spans 16 amino acids. Germline CDR1 and CDR2: PRHDT and FYEKMQ (reference sequence). CDR3 bases: TGTGCCAGCAGCTTAGCCGTACAGAGAGCTAACTATGGCTACACCTTC. This gives the protein CASSLAVQRANYGYTF.

This chain uses TRBV11-2 with TRBJ1-4, with D possibly matching TRBD1 (6 bases). Germline lookup yields CDR1 SGHAT and CDR2 FQNNGV. V was shortened by 5 bases and J by 4 bases, with 14 bases between the two germline ends. The CDR3 is made up of 15 amino acids. The CDR3 DNA follows: TGTGCCAGCAGCCTAGGACAGTTTGTTAATGAAAAACTGTTTTTT. It encodes CASSLGQFVNEKLFF.

The chain joins TRBV23-1 to TRBJ2-3, with no clear D. TRBV23-1 is filed as an ORF, its function uncertain. The CDR3 extends over 16 amino acids. With 3 bases removed from V and 4 bases from J, the gap between germline ends came to 17 bases. The CDR3 loop is CASSHSPSFSSDTQYF. CDR3 nucleotide sequence: TGCGCCAGCAGTCACTCCCCTAGTTTCAGTTCAGATACGCAGTATTTT.

The chain recombines TRBV27 with TRBJ1-2; a weak D match, TRBD1 (5 bases). CDR1 and CDR2 from the germline V gene are MNHEY and SMNVEV (reference sequence). The CDR3 length is 15 residues. V dropped 6 bases and J dropped 2 bases, with 16 bases sitting between them. The CDR3 protein is CASRPAGTANYGYTF. As DNA, the CDR3 is TGTGCCAGCAGACCAGCCGGGACGGCGAACTATGGCTACACCTTC.

The chain couples TRBV6-1 to TRBJ1-4; TRBD1 matches at 9 bases. V dropped 6 bases and J dropped 8; count of bases not matched to a gene: 7. Germline V gene sequence: CDR1 MNHNS, CDR2 SASEGT. There are 14 residues in the CDR3. Here the CDR3 DNA reads TGTGCCAGCAGGGGGACCGGACAGGGGGAAAAACTGTTTTTT. As protein: CASRGTGQGEKLFF.

The rearrangement uses TRBV5-1 and TRBJ1-6; weak D call: TRBD1 (6 bases). CDR1 is SGHRS, CDR2 YFSETQ, per germline. The CDR3 is 15 residues long. With 5 bases removed from V and 4 bases from J, the gap between germline ends came to 13 bases. The CDR3 sequence: CASSLQGRYNSPLHF. For the CDR3, the DNA is TGCGCCAGCAGTCTACAGGGTCGTTATAATTCACCCCTCCACTTT.

The chain couples TRBV5-5 to TRBJ2-1; D is possibly TRBD2 (6 bases). Trimming left V 1 base short and J 8 bases short, with 13 bases between. This CDR3 comprises 14 residues. Germline V gives CDR1 SGHKS, CDR2 YYEKEE (reference sequence). The CDR3 nucleotides read TGTGCCAGCAGCTTGCCGGGAGATGTGCATGAGCAGTTCTTC. This encodes CASSLPGDVHEQFF.

The chain couples TRBV15 to TRBJ1-5, with D unclear. CDR1 is LNHNV, CDR2 YYDKDF, per germline (reference sequence). This CDR3 is 15 amino acids long. The V gene lost 0 bases and the J gene lost 8 bases, with 14 bases spanning the gap. This CDR3 reads CATSRDQAIWEPQHF. In DNA, the CDR3 is TGTGCCACCAGCAGAGATCAGGCGATCTGGGAGCCCCAGCATTTT.

This clone was found a few times. The chain employs TRBV6-5 and TRBJ1-2, with unresolved D. Germline loops: CDR1 MNHEY, CDR2 SVGAGI. Trimming took 8 bases from V and 2 from J, leaving 18 bases between them. CDR3 size: 15 residues. In DNA form, the CDR3 reads TGTGCCAGCGGGCTAGGACCCCGAGGGAACTATGGCTACACCTTC. This codes for CASGLGPRGNYGYTF.

The genes are TRBV7-2 and TRBJ2-3; TRBD2 matches 9 bases. CDR1 is SGHTA, CDR2 FQGNSA, per germline. After removal of 2 bases from V and 3 bases from J, the junction contained 6 bases not matched to a gene. The CDR3 has 16 amino acids. The CDR3 DNA reads as TGTGCCAGCAGCTTATATCTAGCGGGGCCGACAGATACGCAGTATTTT. This translates into CASSLYLAGPTDTQYF.

The genes are TRBV19 and TRBJ2-5; 7 nucleotides align to TRBD1. V trimming: 3 bases; J trimming: 5 bases; junction bases outside the gene matches: 3. Looked up from germline, CDR1 is LNHDA and CDR2 is SQIVND (reference sequence). The CDR3 extends over 13 amino acids. This chain's CDR3 is CASSIYRGETQYF. The CDR3 coding sequence is TGTGCCAGTAGTATCTACAGGGGCGAGACCCAGTACTTC.

The count of this clone is one. The chain has TRBV6-6 and TRBJ2-7; D gene ambiguous. The CDR3 has 14 amino acids. The V gene's germline CDR1 is MNHNY and CDR2 SVGAGI (reference sequence). The V end was cut by 2 bases, the J end by 0 bases, with 8 bases between. The CDR3 is CASSYMETSYEQYF. CDR3 DNA: TGTGCCAGCAGTTACATGGAAACCTCCTACGAGCAGTACTTC.

A single count supports this clone. The chain couples TRBV18 to TRBJ2-7; D is perhaps TRBD1 (5 bases). Trimming removed 3 bases at V and 4 bases at J, with 13 bases between. The CDR3 contains 14 residues. CDR1 and CDR2 from the germline V gene are KGHSH and LQKENI. The CDR3 DNA reads as TGTGCCAGCTCACCGGACACGGCGACTTACGAGCAGTACTTC. Translated, it gives CASSPDTATYEQYF.

The V and J genes are TRBV15 and TRBJ2-1; D unresolved. Germline V gene lookup returns CDR1 LNHNV and CDR2 YYDKDF (reference sequence). Deletions cut 0 bases from V and 6 bases from J, with 9 bases between. The CDR3 consists of 14 residues. The CDR3 here is CATSRERSSNEQFF. The CDR3 bases are TGTGCCACCAGCAGAGAACGGAGTAGCAATGAGCAGTTCTTC.

V is TRBV19 and J is TRBJ1-6; the D gene is possibly TRBD1 (5 bases). The CDR3 runs 14 residues. V was shortened by 4 bases and J by 9 bases, with 13 bases between the two germline ends. Germline V CDR1 and CDR2: LNHDA, SQIVND (reference sequence). CDR3 DNA: TGTGCCAGTAGTACCGGGACTAAGGGTTCACCCCTCCACTTT. The encoded protein is CASSTGTKGSPLHF.

The rearrangement links TRBV7-6 to TRBJ2-7; D could derive from TRBD1 or TRBD2 (5 bases each). The CDR3 length is 16 residues. Germline assignment: CDR1 SGHVS and CDR2 FNYEAQ. Trimming left V 1 base short and J 6 bases short, with 19 bases between. The CDR3 sequence is CASSLGGTEAPGEQYF. In DNA, the CDR3 is TGTGCCAGCAGCTTAGGAGGGACGGAGGCCCCGGGCGAGCAGTACTTC.

The CDR3 bases are TGTGCCAGCAGCTTACGCGGGAGCTCCTACAATGAGCAGTTCTTC. It yields the protein CASSLRGSSYNEQFF. The chain joins TRBV7-9 to TRBJ2-1; 7 bases are a match to TRBD2. Per the germline V gene, CDR1 is SEHNR and CDR2 is FQNEAQ (reference sequence). This CDR3 comprises 15 residues. V trimming: 2 bases; J trimming: 0 bases; junction bases outside the gene matches: 1.